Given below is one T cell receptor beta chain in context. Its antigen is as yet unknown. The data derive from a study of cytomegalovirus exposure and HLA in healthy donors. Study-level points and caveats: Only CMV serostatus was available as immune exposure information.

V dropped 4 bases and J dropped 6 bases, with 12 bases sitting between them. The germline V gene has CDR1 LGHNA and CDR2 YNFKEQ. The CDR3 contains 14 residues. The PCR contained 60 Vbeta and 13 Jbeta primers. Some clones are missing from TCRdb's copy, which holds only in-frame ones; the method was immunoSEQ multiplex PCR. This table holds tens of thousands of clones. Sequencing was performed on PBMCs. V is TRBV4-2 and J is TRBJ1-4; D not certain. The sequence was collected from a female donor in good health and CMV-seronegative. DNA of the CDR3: TGTGCCAGCAGCCCAGAGCGGATGTATGAAAAACTGTTTTTT. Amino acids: CASSPERMYEKLFF.